This T cell receptor beta chain was recovered during a study of OX40 agonist ivuxolimab in advanced cancers. In the study overall: Enrolled patients in dose escalation had cancers that were hepatocellular carcinoma, melanoma, renal cell or head and neck cancer.

The CDR3 contains 15 residues. Germline CDR1 is WNHNN and CDR2 is SYGVQD (reference sequence). V was cut by 2 bases and J by 1 base, with 10 bases left in between. As to this clone: The antigen is undetermined.

TCRdb keeps only in-frame clones here, not all; method: immunoSEQ multiplex PCR. The sample carries some 70,000 clones, around 93% recorded once. General study points: Relative to CD4+, CD8+ T cells held more expanded clones on average.

The sequence derives from an adult with an advanced solid tumor such as melanoma, head and neck, liver or kidney cancer. The material sequenced was CD4+ or CD8+ T cells sorted from blood, taken in a trial of the OX40 agonist ivuxolimab. V gene TRBV10-1 combines with J gene TRBJ2-3; no clear D. In DNA, the CDR3 is TGCGCCAGCAGTGAGAGTGGGATCGGCACAGATACGCAGTATTTT. Amino acids: CASSESGIGTDTQYF.